The entry that follows covers one T cell receptor beta chain sequence. No antigen is known for it. The V end lost 3 bases, the J end lost 0 bases, and 6 bases lay between the germline ends. The CDR3 is made up of 13 amino acids. CDR1 is SQVTM and CDR2 is ANQGSEA in the germline V gene. The PCR contained 60 Vbeta and 13 Jbeta primers. Measured with immunoSEQ multiplex PCR; TCRdb has only the in-frame clones, and not every one. The sample includes around 140,000 clones, 77% of them seen just once. The data were obtained in a study of cytomegalovirus exposure and HLA in healthy donors. Study-wide context: Sequencing of 180 million or so T cells in an earlier analysis found more than 100 million unique TCR beta sequences. Whole-study findings and limits: HLA alleles showed associations with some 17,000 TCR beta sequences in a later analysis, at a 0.05 false discovery rate. Reported findings show TCR beta sequences accurately forecast HLA-A and HLA-B alleles in most subjects. TCR beta V- and J-gene trimming, according to a later analysis, was linked to a missense DCLRE1C variant.

The source is a female donor in good health and CMV-seronegative. The sequenced sample consisted of PBMCs. This rearrangement joins TRBV29-1 to TRBJ2-1, with unresolved D. The CDR3 nucleotides are TGCAGCGTTGATCGTAGCTCCTACAATGAGCAGTTCTTC. Protein: CSVDRSSYNEQFF.